This T cell receptor beta chain was recovered during a study of early T cells in non-severe SARS-CoV-2 infection. At the level of the study: Sequencing input comprised bulk RNA from unsorted whole blood; chain pairing was not available.

In its sample, this clonotype was seen a few times. The target antigen is unknown. Individual cDNA molecules were tagged with unique molecular identifiers, the study reported. TCRdb independently ran MiXCR on the 5' RACE reads; one entry per CDR3 protein. Of 40,000 to 55,000 distinct CDR3 sequences in the sample, roughly 7% were seen once. The V and J ends lost 2 bases and 4 bases respectively, with 12 bases between them. This CDR3 region has 15 residues. Germline values: CDR1 MDHEN, CDR2 SYDVKM. Study-level findings and limits: Missing private and CD4 specificities, VDJdb matching favored anti-spike CD8 responses.

Sequencing input: whole blood. V usage is TRBV28 and J usage is TRBJ2-1, with D possibly called TRBD1 or TRBD2 (6 bases each). The TCR sequence derives from an adult who was a healthcare worker with PCR-confirmed SARS-CoV-2 infection or an uninfected control (not recorded which). For the CDR3, the DNA is TGTGCCAGCAGTTTACCGGGGGCGCCTTACAATGAGCAGTTCTTC. This codes for CASSLPGAPYNEQFF.